These 6 T cell receptor beta chains came from one sample sequenced in a study of CD8+CD57+ T cells in acquired aplastic anemia. Patients chosen for sequencing had CD8+CD57+ cells that had expanded, as shown by flow cytometry. TCR beta VDJ and CDR3 were profiled, and genomic DNA was the template. MiXCR, applied by TCRdb to the reads, yields one record per CDR3 protein. The repertoire holds about 150,000 distinct CDR3 sequences, roughly 49% seen once, with 9.5% to 15% in the top ten. The sequenced sample was sorted CD4+, CD8+, or CD8+CD57+ T cells (not recorded which) from PBMCs. The receptors originated from a human donor with aplastic anemia.

This chain links TRBV20-1 with TRBJ2-1, with 7 bases fitting TRBD2. This CDR3 has 15 amino acids. Germline V lookup: CDR1 DFQATT, CDR2 SNEGSKA (reference sequence). Unmatched junction bases numbered 14, after V lost 6 bases and J lost 6 bases. In nucleotides, the CDR3 is TGCAGTGCCAGCAGTCCACCGGGACTACGCAATGAGCAGTTCTTC. Its protein product is CSASSPPGLRNEQFF.

This chain joins TRBV29-1 and TRBJ1-4; the D gene is possibly TRBD1 (5 bases). The CDR3 sequence is 13 residues long. In germline, CDR1 is SQVTM, CDR2 ANQGSEA. V gave up 1 base and J gave up 5 bases, with 8 bases separating them. CDR3 protein: CSVEGEGNEKLFF. The DNA for the CDR3 is TGCAGCGTTGAAGGGGAGGGGAATGAAAAACTGTTTTTT.

This chain uses TRBV15 with TRBJ2-2, with D perhaps TRBD1 (6 bases). Trimming shortened V by 4 bases and J by 6 bases, and 15 bases separated the two germline ends. CDR3 length equals 15 residues. Germline loops: CDR1 LNHNV, CDR2 YYDKDF (reference sequence). CDR3 loop: CATSKSRDMSGELFF. The DNA of the CDR3 is TGTGCCACCAGCAAGTCCCGGGACATGTCCGGGGAGCTGTTTTTT.

Only a few counts were recorded for this clonotype. As DNA, the CDR3 is TGTGCCAGCAGCCCTCTTGGGGAGATTTGGGACGAGCAGTACTTC. Encoded protein: CASSPLGEIWDEQYF. V usage is TRBV25-1 and J usage is TRBJ2-7; perhaps TRBD2 as D (5 bases). The CDR3 length is 15 residues. V lost 6 bases to trimming and J lost 5 bases, with 20 bases between them. Per germline, CDR1 MGHDK and CDR2 SYGVNS.

This clonotype showed up many times. The chain employs TRBV4-1 and TRBJ2-1; the match to TRBD1 covers 9 bases. CDR1 and CDR2 (germline): MGHRA, YSYEKL. Trimming at V came to 1 base and at J to 4 bases, leaving 2 bases not matched to a gene. This CDR3 contains 15 residues. Here the CDR3 reads CASSQGDRAYNEQFF. DNA for the CDR3: TGCGCCAGCAGCCAAGGGGACAGGGCGTACAATGAGCAGTTCTTC.

This clonotype was seen many times. The V and J genes are TRBV4-1 and TRBJ2-7; tentative D call: TRBD1 (5 bases). V gave up 0 bases and J gave up 4 bases, with 10 bases separating them. The germline V gene encodes CDR1 MGHRA and CDR2 YSYEKL. The CDR3 spans 14 residues. CDR3 sequence reads: CASSQESQGYEQYF. The CDR3 region has the DNA TGCGCCAGCAGCCAAGAGTCCCAGGGATACGAGCAGTACTTC.